Presented here are 17 T cell receptor beta chains from one specimen sequenced in a study of identical twins. TCRdb used MiXCR to reprocess the 5' RACE reads, holding one entry per CDR3 protein. Here the sample spans about 720,000 distinct CDR3 sequences, roughly 8% being singletons. The data also belong to a second study, concerning yellow fever vaccine responses in identical twins.

Material: PBMCs. The source of these receptors is a woman under 30 in good health.

There are many counts of this clonotype. V and J are TRBV5-6 and TRBJ2-3; D is unresolved. The germline gives CDR1 SGHDT, CDR2 YYEEEE. V lost 1 base to trimming and J lost 2 bases, with 11 bases between them. The CDR3 totals 15 residues. Written as DNA, the CDR3 is TGTGCCAGCAGCTTGCAGGAGCTGTCCACAGATACGCAGTATTTT. Protein sequence: CASSLQELSTDTQYF.

The table lists this clonotype with many counts. The rearrangement links TRBV11-2 to TRBJ2-2; D gene unclear. The CDR3 has 13 amino acids. Germline V gene sequence: CDR1 SGHAT, CDR2 FQNNGV. Trimming took 5 bases from V and 0 from J, leaving 4 bases between them. The CDR3 DNA reads TGTGCCAGCAGCCCAACGAACACCGGGGAGCTGTTTTTT. Encoded protein: CASSPTNTGELFF.

The J gene is TRBJ1-6, the V gene TRBV4-2, with 10 bases fitting TRBD1. After removal of 0 bases from V and 2 bases from J, the junction contained 4 bases not matched to a gene. The CDR3 sequence is 18 residues long. Germline CDR1 is LGHNA and CDR2 is YNFKEQ. The DNA of the CDR3 is TGTGCCAGCAGCCAAGATCGACAGGGGGCTACCTATAATTCACCCCTCCACTTT. Encoded protein: CASSQDRQGATYNSPLHF.

The V and J genes are TRBV9 and TRBJ2-7; D call uncertain. The CDR3 contains 14 residues. Germline V gene sequence: CDR1 SGDLS, CDR2 YYNGEE. The V gene lost 1 base and the J gene lost 7 bases, with 15 bases spanning the gap. CDR3 in amino acids: CASSVFDSGEEQYF. DNA for the CDR3: TGTGCCAGCAGCGTATTTGATTCTGGGGAAGAGCAGTACTTC.

Of note for this clonotype: Relative to the germline gene, one junction end is altered; a read error may explain this. V is TRBV5-8 and J is TRBJ2-7, with TRBD1 matching over 11 bases. Germline CDR1 and CDR2: SGHTS and YDEGEE. This CDR3 has 14 amino acids. The CDR3 DNA is TGTGCCAGCAGCTCTGGACAGGGGGCGGGAGAGGAGGACTTC. Amino acids: CASSSGQGAGEEDF.

The sample holds a few counts of this clonotype. The chain is built from TRBV6-9 and TRBJ2-5; 16 positions match TRBD2. CDR3 length equals 19 residues. Losses at the gene ends were 5 bases for V and 5 bases for J; bases not matched to a gene: 14. Germline CDR1 and CDR2: MNHGY and SVAAGI. As DNA, the CDR3 is TGTGCCAGCAGTACCTCCGGGACTAGCGGGGGGGCGGTGGAGGAGACCCAGTACTTC. Encoded protein: CASSTSGTSGGAVEETQYF.

This clonotype has a count of ten or more. The chain has TRBV2 and TRBJ2-2, with D possibly TRBD1 on 5 matching bases. Trimming took 2 bases from V and 6 from J, leaving 7 bases between them. Per germline, CDR1 SNHLY and CDR2 FYNNEI. The CDR3 totals 13 residues. The chain's CDR3 is CASSEQGAGELFF. CDR3 coding DNA: TGTGCCAGCAGTGAACAAGGGGCCGGGGAGCTGTTTTTT.

This clonotype was counted a few times. This rearrangement joins TRBV5-5 to TRBJ2-3; 11 positions match TRBD2. Germline V lookup: CDR1 SGHKS, CDR2 YYEKEE (reference sequence). This CDR3 has 16 amino acids. V shed 3 bases, J shed 2 bases, and the junction held 5 bases outside the gene matches. This chain's CDR3 is CASSWATSGVTDTQYF. DNA for the CDR3: TGTGCCAGCAGCTGGGCGACTAGCGGGGTCACAGATACGCAGTATTTT.

J is TRBJ2-6 and V is TRBV6-1; TRBD1 agrees at 9 bases. This CDR3 has 17 amino acids. Trimming removed 9 bases from V and 1 base from J; junction bases left unmatched: 10. Germline V lookup: CDR1 MNHNS, CDR2 SASEGT. In DNA, the CDR3 is TGTGCCAGTACATCCGGGACAGGGAGTTCTGGGGCCAACGTCCTGACTTTC. This sequence encodes CASTSGTGSSGANVLTF.

This clonotype has more than one count but fewer than ten. The V and J genes are TRBV11-2 and TRBJ2-5, with 8 bases aligning to TRBD2. This CDR3 region has 14 residues. Trimming at V came to 5 bases and at J to 5 bases, leaving 7 bases not matched to a gene. CDR1 and CDR2 (germline): SGHAT, FQNNGV. The CDR3 reads CASSPGRGTETQYF. CDR3 nucleotide sequence: TGTGCCAGCAGCCCCGGGAGGGGGACGGAGACCCAGTACTTC.

This clonotype showed up just a few times. The rearrangement links TRBV5-1 to TRBJ2-7, with unresolved D. Trimming removed 0 bases at V and 4 bases at J, with 14 bases between. Per germline, CDR1 SGHRS and CDR2 YFSETQ. The CDR3 runs 15 residues. CDR3 protein: CASSLEGRSIYEQYF. The CDR3 DNA follows: TGCGCCAGCAGCTTGGAAGGGCGCTCCATATACGAGCAGTACTTC.

This clonotype was observed a handful of times. This chain links TRBV20-1 with TRBJ1-5, with D perhaps matching TRBD1 (6 bases). Trimming stripped 1 base from V and 7 bases from J, with 20 bases between. Germline V lookup: CDR1 DFQATT, CDR2 SNEGSKA (reference sequence). The CDR3 totals 16 residues. CDR3 in DNA: TGCAGTGCTAGAGTCCCAGGGGATCGGTCGGGACAGCCCCAGCATTTT. Amino acids: CSARVPGDRSGQPQHF.

This clonotype was counted at least ten times. The rearrangement joins TRBV10-1 to TRBJ2-1, with TRBD2 identical over 7 bases. The CDR3 is 14 residues long. The junction had 3 bases not matched to a gene; V was cut back by 3 bases and J by 4 bases. The V gene's germline CDR1 is WNHNN and CDR2 SYGVQD (reference sequence). CDR3 DNA: TGCGCCAGCAGTGAAAACGGGAGGTACAATGAGCAGTTCTTC. Its translation: CASSENGRYNEQFF.

V and J are TRBV2 and TRBJ2-1; 8 bases map to TRBD2. There are 14 residues in the CDR3. In germline, CDR1 is SNHLY, CDR2 FYNNEI. V lost 8 bases to trimming and J lost 7 bases; unmatched junction nucleotides: 10. The CDR3 region is CASFTGGASNEQFF. The CDR3, as DNA: TGTGCCAGCTTCACCGGGGGGGCGAGTAATGAGCAGTTCTTC.

The rearrangement uses TRBV5-1 and TRBJ2-5, with a possible D match to TRBD1 (5 bases). Germline CDR1 is SGHRS and CDR2 is YFSETQ. V was clipped by 0 bases and J by 5 bases, with 11 bases between them. The CDR3 runs 14 residues. The CDR3 nucleotides read TGCGCCAGCAGCTTGGAAGCGAAGGGGGAGACCCAGTACTTC. This sequence encodes CASSLEAKGETQYF.

This clonotype was seen at least ten times. V is TRBV6-4 and J is TRBJ2-1; D not resolved. The CDR3 length is 13 residues. The germline V gene has CDR1 MRHNA and CDR2 SNTAGT. V shed 5 bases and J shed 5 bases, with 10 bases lying between them. This CDR3 is CASSPTANNEQFF. The CDR3 DNA reads TGTGCCAGCAGTCCGACTGCTAACAATGAGCAGTTCTTC.

This clonotype was counted a few times. This sequence joins TRBV5-1 and TRBJ1-3; 8 bases agree with TRBD1. Trimming took 0 bases from V and 3 from J; bases not matched to a gene: 5. CDR1 and CDR2 from the germline V gene are SGHRS and YFSETQ. The length of the CDR3 is 16 residues. CDR3 in amino acids: CASSLDQGASGNTIYF. The CDR3 DNA reads as TGCGCCAGCAGCTTGGATCAGGGGGCCAGTGGAAACACCATATATTTT.